This TCR beta chain was documented in a study (dated by TCRdb to between 2014 and 2017). About the investigation overall: The study set out to test whether tumor-infiltrating Tregs in breast cancer get recruited from blood Tregs or are instead converted in situ from other CD4+ T cell subsets. The investigation overall reported the following: Tumor memory CD4+ T cell TCR gene usage was found to cluster with blood and lymph node memory CD4+ cells and with lymph node naive CD4+ cells. Validation in the larger cohort was restricted to a single TCR beta V-J rearrangement rather than whole repertoires. The greatest overlap of tumor-infiltrating Treg TCR alpha and beta sequences was with tumor naive CD4+ T cells, followed next by blood naive CD4+ T cells.

Full-length TCR variable regions were amplified by 5' RACE PCR with constant-region reverse primers, followed by semi-nested PCR with Nested Universal Primer A. The ReliaPrep RNA Cell Miniprep System was used to extract total RNA, which was then reverse transcribed into 5'RACE-ready cDNA with the SMARTer RACE 5'/3' Kit. Multiplex adaptors were used to barcode full-length TCR alpha and beta libraries, and the barcoded libraries were sequenced on an Illumina MiSeq. The paper's data handling went like this. For each of nine subset-tissue groups, sequencing data from the five patients were pooled, and the groups were then compared using unsupervised clustering of TCR gene usage. Repertoire similarity was calculated with the Morisita-Horn index, weighting shared sequences by their contribution to each repertoire. TCRdb ran its own pipeline on the public reads, namely fastp trimming at Q25 and MiXCR clone calling, and kept in-frame beta chains. Records with the same CDR3 protein are collapsed into one entry carrying the most frequent genes and DNA. These V and J calls derive from TCRdb rather than the authors' analysis. Here the sample has tens of thousands of distinct CDR3 sequences; 25% to 35% occur a single time. The ten biggest clones cover 2% to 2.5% of the sample.

As regards this clonotype: It lacks a known antigen. No base qualities exist here, and no much larger clone lies one base off it.

V is clipped by 3 bases and J by 5 bases, and the sequence between their germline boundaries is 13 bases long. CDR1 and CDR2 (SGHRS, YFSETQ) derive from the germline V gene. The CDR3 spans 14 residues, from the cysteine through the phenylalanine. Just CDR3 DNA is preserved here, 42 bases in frame from base 1. To purify naive CD4+ T cells, the Miltenyi Naive CD4+ T Cell Isolation kit was used, and CD25 microbeads served to deplete Tregs. Tregs, naive and memory CD4+ T cells from tumor, blood and ipsilateral draining lymph nodes of five breast cancer patients underwent full-length TCR alpha and beta sequencing. Ficoll density gradient centrifugation was used to isolate mononuclear cells from lymph nodes or from 45 to 50 ml of peripheral blood. A purity exceeding 90% was confirmed by FACS for the sorted cell populations.

The sequence links TRBV5-1 to TRBJ2-3; the D segment could be TRBD2, given 7 matching bases. The sample consisted of naive CD4+ T cells sorted from blood. The cell subset or site label on this specimen signifies: naive CD4+ T cells, CD4+CD45RA+CD25-. This clonotype originated in a female donor with breast cancer. The CDR3 in this case is CASSWRGPGDTQYF. Here is the DNA: TGCGCCAGCAGCTGGCGGGGGCCTGGAGATACGCAGTATTTT.